The 14 T cell receptor beta chains reported below all come from one sample, sequenced in a study of control samples from healthy donors and cancer patients. The data were produced by immunoSEQ multiplex PCR, yet TCRdb's version contains in-frame clones alone and is incomplete. The sample has about 170,000 clones; 91% are singletons. Source material: blood. These receptors were collected from a woman aged 25 to 39 in good health.

The gene calls are TRBV7-2 and TRBJ1-1; 9 positions agree with TRBD1. V was pared by 4 bases and J by 6 bases, with 3 bases of the junction left unmatched. The CDR3 is made up of 13 amino acids. The germline gives CDR1 SGHTA, CDR2 FQGNSA. The CDR3 DNA reads as TGTGCCAGCAGCTCCACAGGGGGCGCTGAAGCTTTCTTT. Protein sequence: CASSSTGGAEAFF.

The chain links TRBV7-3 to TRBJ1-1, with 7 bases lining up with TRBD1. The trim removed 5 bases at V and 1 base at J, leaving 4 bases unmatched. Per the germline V gene, CDR1 is SGHTA and CDR2 is FQGTGA. The CDR3 covers 14 residues. As DNA, the CDR3 is TGTGCCAGCAGCCTCCAGGGGGGGAACACTGAAGCTTTCTTT. Its translation is CASSLQGGNTEAFF.

This chain links TRBV7-8 with TRBJ2-3, with 8 bases aligning to TRBD1. The V and J ends lost 5 bases and 1 base, in that order; junction bases with no gene match: 2. The length of the CDR3 is 14 residues. Germline-derived CDR1 and CDR2 are SGHVS and FQNEAQ. Here the CDR3 reads CASSRTGRTDTQYF. The CDR3 DNA reads TGTGCCAGCAGCCGGACAGGGCGCACAGATACGCAGTATTTT.

The V gene is TRBV21-1, the J gene TRBJ1-4; the table's TRBD1 call for D was not verified on the DNA. TRBV21-1 is an annotated pseudogene. CDR3 size: 15 residues. CDR3 region: CASSPPGQGYEKLFF. CDR3 in DNA: TGTGCCAGCAGCCCCCCCGGACAGGGATATGAAAAACTGTTTTTT.

This chain connects TRBV5-1 to TRBJ2-2; TRBD1 might be the D (5 bases). The CDR3 spans 13 residues. Trimming took 0 bases from V and 6 from J, leaving 6 bases between them. Germline lookup yields CDR1 SGHRS and CDR2 YFSETQ. The CDR3 loop is CASSLVGAGELFF. CDR3 DNA: TGCGCCAGCAGCTTGGTAGGGGCCGGGGAGCTGTTTTTT.

V and J are TRBV5-1 and TRBJ2-1; 10 bases map to TRBD2. Trimming at V came to 2 bases and at J to 4 bases, leaving 6 bases not matched to a gene. CDR3 length: 16 amino acids. The V gene's germline CDR1 is SGHRS and CDR2 YFSETQ. The CDR3 region is CASSFSSGSVYNEQFF. CDR3 nucleotide sequence: TGCGCCAGCAGCTTCTCTAGCGGGAGCGTGTACAATGAGCAGTTCTTC.

The chain employs TRBV19 and TRBJ2-5, with TRBD1 identical over 11 bases. CDR3 length: 14 amino acids. Trimming took 3 bases from V and 5 from J; bases not matched to a gene: 2. The V gene's germline CDR1 is LNHDA and CDR2 SQIVND (reference sequence). The CDR3 region is CASSIGQGAETQYF. CDR3 nucleotide sequence: TGTGCCAGTAGTATCGGACAGGGGGCCGAGACCCAGTACTTC.

V is TRBV5-1 and J is TRBJ1-1; D unresolved. V gave up 3 bases and J gave up 1 base, with 7 bases separating them. CDR3 size: 13 residues. Germline assignment: CDR1 SGHRS and CDR2 YFSETQ. The chain's CDR3 is CASSSQRNTEAFF. CDR3 nucleotides: TGCGCCAGCAGCTCGCAGAGGAACACTGAAGCTTTCTTT.

The genes are TRBV18 and TRBJ1-3, with a tentative D call TRBD1 (6 bases). The CDR3 totals 15 residues. V gave up 4 bases and J gave up 0 bases, with 10 bases separating them. Looked up from germline, CDR1 is KGHSH and CDR2 is LQKENI. The CDR3 region has the DNA TGTGCCAGCTCACGGACAGCGACCTCTGGAAACACCATATATTTT. The encoded protein is CASSRTATSGNTIYF.

This chain uses TRBV18 with TRBJ2-2, with D perhaps TRBD1 (6 bases). The CDR3 is 16 amino acids. Germline V CDR1 and CDR2: KGHSH, LQKENI. The V end lost 2 bases, the J end lost 2 bases, and 12 bases lay between the germline ends. The CDR3 DNA reads TGTGCCAGCTCACCAAATCAGGGGCAAAACACCGGGGAGCTGTTTTTT. Translating gives CASSPNQGQNTGELFF.

This sequence joins TRBV29-1 and TRBJ1-5; no reliable D call. Germline V CDR1 and CDR2: SQVTM, ANQGSEA. This CDR3 comprises 13 residues. Trimming cost V 4 bases and J 0 bases, with 7 bases left between them. CDR3 in DNA: TGCAGCGTTGGATCGGATAGCAATCAGCCCCAGCATTTT. Protein product: CSVGSDSNQPQHF.

This clone occurred once. The V call is TRBV6-5, the J call TRBJ1-6, with D perhaps TRBD1 (6 bases). V lost 6 bases and J lost 7, with 10 bases in between. The CDR3 is made up of 13 amino acids. Germline loops: CDR1 MNHEY, CDR2 SVGAGI. The CDR3 DNA follows: TGTGCCAGCAGCTGGACAGAGAATTCACCCCTCCACTTT. Protein: CASSWTENSPLHF.

This chain links TRBV5-1 with TRBJ2-3; the D is unclear. Germline V CDR1 and CDR2: SGHRS, YFSETQ. Trimming took 0 bases from V and 2 from J, leaving 4 bases between them. The CDR3 length is 13 residues. The CDR3 bases are TGCGCCAGCAGCTTGGGCCTCACAGATACGCAGTATTTT. This translates into CASSLGLTDTQYF.

CDR3 in amino acids: CASSPGQGVGELFF. Written as DNA, the CDR3 is TGTGCCAGCAGCCCCGGACAGGGGGTCGGGGAGCTGTTTTTT. The chain recombines TRBV7-2 with TRBJ2-2; TRBD1 aligns across 10 bases. After removal of 5 bases from V and 7 bases from J, the junction contained 4 bases not matched to a gene. There are 14 residues in the CDR3. The germline V gene has CDR1 SGHTA and CDR2 FQGNSA. The whole variable domain, filled in from reference TRBV7-2 and TRBJ2-2, reads GAGVSQSPSNKVTEKGKDVELRCDPISGHTALYWYRQSLGQGLEFLIYFQGNSAPDKSGLPSDRFSAERTGGSVSTLTIQRTQQEDSAVYLCASSPGQGVGELFFGEGSRLTVL.